The entry below describes one TCR beta chain. CDR3 length: 16 amino acids. Losses at the gene ends were 7 bases for V and 8 bases for J; bases not matched to a gene: 11. Germline lookup yields CDR1 SNHLY and CDR2 FYNNEI. This sample is drawn from a study of OX40 agonist ivuxolimab in advanced cancers. Here immunoSEQ multiplex PCR was the method, and the copy in TCRdb shows in-frame clones only, minus some. The table records over 45,000 clones, 70% to 85% of them present only once. The source is an adult with an advanced solid tumor such as melanoma, head and neck, liver or kidney cancer. The genes are TRBV2 and TRBJ2-1, with 13 bases that match TRBD2. The source was CD4+ or CD8+ T cells sorted from blood, collected in a trial of the OX40 agonist ivuxolimab. CDR3 sequence reads: CASKPIGLAGDYEQFF. CDR3 nucleotides: TGTGCCAGCAAACCTATAGGACTAGCGGGAGATTATGAGCAGTTCTTC.